This T cell receptor (beta chain) was documented in a study of CD8+ T cells in alopecia areata. Whole-study results and caveats: Clonality exceeded that of normal scalp in lesional scalp, most notably in alopecia totalis/universalis. Mice showed TCR sharing more clearly than patients did, possibly owing to HLA.

This clone has just a few counts. Its antigen is unknown. V trimming: 3 bases; J trimming: 6 bases; junction bases outside the gene matches: 10. Germline CDR1 and CDR2: MGHRA and YSYEKL. The CDR3 has 16 residues. The study team obtained lesional scalp punch biopsies and peripheral blood from alopecia areata patients. RNA was isolated and reverse transcribed to cDNA, the sequencing template. Some clones are missing from TCRdb's copy, which holds only in-frame ones; the method was immunoSEQ multiplex PCR. The sample records approximately 98,000 clones, under 60% being singletons. Input material: NKG2D-low CD8+ T cells sorted from blood. This chain joins TRBV4-1 and TRBJ2-3, with TRBD1 identical over 9 bases. The sequence derives from a human donor with alopecia areata. DNA for the CDR3: TGCGCCAGCAGCCACAAGATGGGACAGGGCGACGATACGCAGTATTTT. It translates to CASSHKMGQGDDTQYF.